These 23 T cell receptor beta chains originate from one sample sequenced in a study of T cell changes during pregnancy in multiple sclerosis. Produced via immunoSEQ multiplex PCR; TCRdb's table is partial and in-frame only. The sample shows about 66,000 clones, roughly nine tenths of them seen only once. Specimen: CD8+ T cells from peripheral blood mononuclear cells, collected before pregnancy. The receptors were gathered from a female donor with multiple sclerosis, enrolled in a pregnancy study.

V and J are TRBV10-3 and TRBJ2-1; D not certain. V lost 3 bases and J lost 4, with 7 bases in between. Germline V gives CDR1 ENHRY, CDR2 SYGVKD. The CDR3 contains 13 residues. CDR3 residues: CAISDLEYNEQFF. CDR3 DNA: TGTGCCATCAGTGATTTGGAGTACAATGAGCAGTTCTTC.

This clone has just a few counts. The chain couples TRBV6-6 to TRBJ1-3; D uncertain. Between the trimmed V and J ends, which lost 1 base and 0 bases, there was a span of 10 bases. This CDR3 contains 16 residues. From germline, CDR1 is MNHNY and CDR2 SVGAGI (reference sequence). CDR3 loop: CASSYLAVVSGNTIYF. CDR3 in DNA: TGTGCCAGCAGTTACTTAGCGGTGGTCTCTGGAAACACCATATATTTT.

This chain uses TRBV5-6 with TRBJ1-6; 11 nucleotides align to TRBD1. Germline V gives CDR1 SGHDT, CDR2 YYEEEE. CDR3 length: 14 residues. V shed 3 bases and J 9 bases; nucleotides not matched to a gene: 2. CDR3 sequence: CASSWDRGASPLHF. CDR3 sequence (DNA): TGTGCCAGCAGCTGGGACAGGGGGGCTTCACCCCTCCACTTT.

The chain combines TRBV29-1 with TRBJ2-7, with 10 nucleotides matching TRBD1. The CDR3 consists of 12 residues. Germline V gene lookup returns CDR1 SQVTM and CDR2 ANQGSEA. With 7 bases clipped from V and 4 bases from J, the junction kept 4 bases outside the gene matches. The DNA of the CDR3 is TGCAGCGCCGGGGACAGGGGATACGAGCAGTACTTC. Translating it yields CSAGDRGYEQYF.

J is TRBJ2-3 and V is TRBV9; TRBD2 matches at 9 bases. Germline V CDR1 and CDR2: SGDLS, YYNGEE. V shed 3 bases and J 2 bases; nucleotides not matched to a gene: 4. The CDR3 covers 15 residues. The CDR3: CASSASGIFTDTQYF. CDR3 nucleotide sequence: TGTGCCAGCAGCGCTAGCGGGATATTCACAGATACGCAGTATTTT.

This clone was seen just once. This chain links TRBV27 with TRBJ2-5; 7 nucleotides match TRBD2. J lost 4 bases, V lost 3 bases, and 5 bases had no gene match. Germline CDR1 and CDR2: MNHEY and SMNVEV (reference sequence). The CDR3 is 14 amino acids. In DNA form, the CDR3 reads TGTGCCAGCAGTTTGATGGGGGGGAGAGAGACCCAGTACTTC. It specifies CASSLMGGRETQYF.

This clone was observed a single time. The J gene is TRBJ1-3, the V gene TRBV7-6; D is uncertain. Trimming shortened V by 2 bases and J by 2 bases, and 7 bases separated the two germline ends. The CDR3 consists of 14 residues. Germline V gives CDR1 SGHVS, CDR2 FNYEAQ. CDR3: CASSLTEAGNTIYF. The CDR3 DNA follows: TGTGCCAGCAGCTTAACAGAAGCTGGAAACACCATATATTTT.

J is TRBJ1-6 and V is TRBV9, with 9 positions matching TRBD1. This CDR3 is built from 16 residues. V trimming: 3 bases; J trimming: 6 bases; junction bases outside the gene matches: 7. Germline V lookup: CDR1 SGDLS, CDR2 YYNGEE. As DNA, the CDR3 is TGTGCCAGCAGCGCCGCACAGGGGGCGGGTAATTCACCCCTCCACTTT. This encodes CASSAAQGAGNSPLHF.

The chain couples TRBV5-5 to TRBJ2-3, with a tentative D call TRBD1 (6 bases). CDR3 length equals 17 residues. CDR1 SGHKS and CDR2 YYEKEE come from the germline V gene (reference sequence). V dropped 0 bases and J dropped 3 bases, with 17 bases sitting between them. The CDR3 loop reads CASSLAWYRTETDTQYF. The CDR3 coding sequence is TGTGCCAGCAGCTTGGCCTGGTATCGGACAGAGACAGATACGCAGTATTTT.

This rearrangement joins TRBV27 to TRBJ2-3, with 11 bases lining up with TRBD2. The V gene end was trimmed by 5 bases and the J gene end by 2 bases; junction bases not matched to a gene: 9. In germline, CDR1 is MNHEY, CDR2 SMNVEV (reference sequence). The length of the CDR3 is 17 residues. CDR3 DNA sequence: TGTGCCAGCAGTCCACATACGACTAGCGGGGCCACAGATACGCAGTATTTT. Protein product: CASSPHTTSGATDTQYF.

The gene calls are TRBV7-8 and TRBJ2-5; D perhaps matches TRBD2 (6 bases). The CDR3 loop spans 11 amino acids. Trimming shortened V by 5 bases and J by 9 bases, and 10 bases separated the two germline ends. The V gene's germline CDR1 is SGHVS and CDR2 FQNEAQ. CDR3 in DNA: TGTGCCAGCAGCCCCCGGGGGTCCCAGTACTTC. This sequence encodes CASSPRGSQYF.

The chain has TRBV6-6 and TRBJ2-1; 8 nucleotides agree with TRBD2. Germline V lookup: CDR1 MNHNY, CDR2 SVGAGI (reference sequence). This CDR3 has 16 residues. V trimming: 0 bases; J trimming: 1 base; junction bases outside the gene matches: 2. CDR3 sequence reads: CASSYSKRESYNEQFF. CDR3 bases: TGTGCCAGCAGTTACTCGAAGCGGGAGTCCTACAATGAGCAGTTCTTC.

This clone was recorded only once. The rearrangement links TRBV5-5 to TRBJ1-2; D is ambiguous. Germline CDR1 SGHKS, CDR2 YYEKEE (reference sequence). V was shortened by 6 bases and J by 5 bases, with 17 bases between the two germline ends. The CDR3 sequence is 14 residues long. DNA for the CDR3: TGTGCCAGCATCCCCAACGAACCACTTTATGGCTACACCTTC. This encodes CASIPNEPLYGYTF.

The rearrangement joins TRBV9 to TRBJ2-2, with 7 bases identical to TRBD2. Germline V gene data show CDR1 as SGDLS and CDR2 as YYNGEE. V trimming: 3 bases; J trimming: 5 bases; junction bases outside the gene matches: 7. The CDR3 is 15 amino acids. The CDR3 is CASSASGGKTGELFF. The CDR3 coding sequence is TGTGCCAGCAGCGCCTCCGGGGGGAAAACCGGGGAGCTGTTTTTT.

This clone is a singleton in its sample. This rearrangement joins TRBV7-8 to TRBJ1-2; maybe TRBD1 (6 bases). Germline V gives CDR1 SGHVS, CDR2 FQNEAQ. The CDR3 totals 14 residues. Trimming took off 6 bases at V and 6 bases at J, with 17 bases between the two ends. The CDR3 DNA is TGTGCCAGCAGTTACTCTCAGGGGTCCGATGGCTACACCTTC. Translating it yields CASSYSQGSDGYTF. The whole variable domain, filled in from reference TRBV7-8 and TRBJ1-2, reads GAGVSQSPRYKVAKRGQDVALRCDPISGHVSLFWYQQALGQGPEFLTYFQNEAQLDKSGLPSDRFFAERPEGSVSTLKIQRTQQEDSAVYLCASSYSQGSDGYTFGSGTRLTVV.

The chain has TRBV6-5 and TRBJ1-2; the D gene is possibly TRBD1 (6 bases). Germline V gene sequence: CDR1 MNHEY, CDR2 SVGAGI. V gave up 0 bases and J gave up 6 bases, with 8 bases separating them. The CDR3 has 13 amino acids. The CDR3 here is CASSYSQGNGYTF. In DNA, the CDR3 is TGTGCCAGCAGTTACTCACAGGGAAATGGCTACACCTTC.

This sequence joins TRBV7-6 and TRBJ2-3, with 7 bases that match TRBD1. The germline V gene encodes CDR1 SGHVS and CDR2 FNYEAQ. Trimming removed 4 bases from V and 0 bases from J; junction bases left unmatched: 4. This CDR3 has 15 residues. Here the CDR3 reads CASSYTGASTDTQYF. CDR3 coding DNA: TGTGCCAGCAGCTATACAGGGGCTAGCACAGATACGCAGTATTTT.

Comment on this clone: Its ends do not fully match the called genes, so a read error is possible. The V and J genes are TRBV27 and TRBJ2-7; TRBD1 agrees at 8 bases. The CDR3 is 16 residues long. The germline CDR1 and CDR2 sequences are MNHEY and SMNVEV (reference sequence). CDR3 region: CASSLSPGTGGNEQYF. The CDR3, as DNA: TGTGCCAGCAGCTTATCACCCGGGACAGGAGGTAACGAGCAGTACTTC.

In DNA form, the CDR3 reads TGTGCCAGCAGCTCCAAGGAACAGGGATACTCCTACGAGCAGTACTTC. Protein product: CASSSKEQGYSYEQYF. The V gene is TRBV13, the J gene TRBJ2-7; possibly TRBD1 for D (6 bases). The germline CDR1 and CDR2 sequences are PRHDT and FYEKMQ (reference sequence). Deletions cut 4 bases from V and 0 bases from J, with 16 bases between. The CDR3 has 16 amino acids.

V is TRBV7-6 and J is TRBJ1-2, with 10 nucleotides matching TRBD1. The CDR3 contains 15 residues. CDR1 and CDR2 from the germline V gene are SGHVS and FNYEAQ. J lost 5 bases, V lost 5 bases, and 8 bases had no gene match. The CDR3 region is CASSATGGAYYGYTF. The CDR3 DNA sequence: TGTGCCAGCAGCGCGACAGGGGGCGCATATTATGGCTACACCTTC.

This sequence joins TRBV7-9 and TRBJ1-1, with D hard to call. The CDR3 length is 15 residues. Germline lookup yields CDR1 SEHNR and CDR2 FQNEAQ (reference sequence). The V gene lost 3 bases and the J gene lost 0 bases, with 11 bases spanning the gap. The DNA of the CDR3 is TGTGCCAGCAGCTTCAATGAGGCTTTGAACACTGAAGCTTTCTTT. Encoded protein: CASSFNEALNTEAFF.

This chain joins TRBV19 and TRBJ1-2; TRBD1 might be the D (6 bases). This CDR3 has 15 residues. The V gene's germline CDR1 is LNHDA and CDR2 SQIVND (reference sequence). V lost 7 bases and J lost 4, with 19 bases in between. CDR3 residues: CASTPYEQGSYGYTF. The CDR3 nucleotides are TGTGCCAGTACCCCCTACGAACAGGGCTCCTATGGCTACACCTTC.

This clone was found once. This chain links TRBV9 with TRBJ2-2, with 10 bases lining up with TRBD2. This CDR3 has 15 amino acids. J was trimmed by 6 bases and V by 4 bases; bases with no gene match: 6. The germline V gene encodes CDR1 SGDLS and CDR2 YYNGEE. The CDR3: CASSQRGGPSGELFF. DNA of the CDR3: TGTGCCAGCAGCCAGCGGGGGGGTCCTTCCGGGGAGCTGTTTTTT.